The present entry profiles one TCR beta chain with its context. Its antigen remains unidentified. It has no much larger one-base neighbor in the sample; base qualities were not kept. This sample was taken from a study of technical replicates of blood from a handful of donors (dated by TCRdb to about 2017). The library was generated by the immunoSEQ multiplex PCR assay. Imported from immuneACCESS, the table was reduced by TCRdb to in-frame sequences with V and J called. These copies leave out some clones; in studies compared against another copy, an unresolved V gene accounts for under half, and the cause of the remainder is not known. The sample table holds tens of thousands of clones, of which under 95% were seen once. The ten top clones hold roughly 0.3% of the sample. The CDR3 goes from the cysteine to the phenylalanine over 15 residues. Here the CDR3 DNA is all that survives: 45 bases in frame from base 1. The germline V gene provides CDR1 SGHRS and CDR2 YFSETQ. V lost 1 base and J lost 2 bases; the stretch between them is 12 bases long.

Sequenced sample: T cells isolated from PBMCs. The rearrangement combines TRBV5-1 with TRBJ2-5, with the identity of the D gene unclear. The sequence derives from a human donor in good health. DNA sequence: TGCGCCAGCAGCTTGTTTTTGGGCTTTCAAGAGACCCAGTACTTC. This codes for CASSLFLGFQETQYF.